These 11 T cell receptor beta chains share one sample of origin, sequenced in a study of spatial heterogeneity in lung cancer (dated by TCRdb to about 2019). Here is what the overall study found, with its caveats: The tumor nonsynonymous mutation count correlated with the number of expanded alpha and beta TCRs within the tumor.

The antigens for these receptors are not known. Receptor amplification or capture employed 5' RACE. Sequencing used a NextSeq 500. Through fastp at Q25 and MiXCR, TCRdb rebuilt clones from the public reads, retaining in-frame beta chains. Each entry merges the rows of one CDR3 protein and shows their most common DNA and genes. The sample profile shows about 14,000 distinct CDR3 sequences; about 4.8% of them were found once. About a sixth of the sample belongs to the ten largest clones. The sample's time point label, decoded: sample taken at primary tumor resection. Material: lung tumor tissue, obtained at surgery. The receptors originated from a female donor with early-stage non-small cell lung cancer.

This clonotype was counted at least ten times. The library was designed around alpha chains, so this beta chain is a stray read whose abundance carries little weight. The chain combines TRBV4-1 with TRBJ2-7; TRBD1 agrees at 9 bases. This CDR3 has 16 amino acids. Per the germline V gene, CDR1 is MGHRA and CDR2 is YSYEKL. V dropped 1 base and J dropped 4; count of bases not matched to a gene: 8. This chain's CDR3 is CASSQGPPGQGYEQYF. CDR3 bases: TGCGCCAGCAGCCAAGGCCCCCCGGGACAGGGTTACGAGCAGTACTTC.

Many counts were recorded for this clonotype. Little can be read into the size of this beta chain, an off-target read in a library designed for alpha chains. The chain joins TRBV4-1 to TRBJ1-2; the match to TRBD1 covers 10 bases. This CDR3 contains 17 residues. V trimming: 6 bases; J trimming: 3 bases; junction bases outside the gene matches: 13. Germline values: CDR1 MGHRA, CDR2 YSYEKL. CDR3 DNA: TGCGCCAGCAGTCGTCTCGACAGGGGGCTGGTTTACTATGGCTACACCTTC. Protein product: CASSRLDRGLVYYGYTF.

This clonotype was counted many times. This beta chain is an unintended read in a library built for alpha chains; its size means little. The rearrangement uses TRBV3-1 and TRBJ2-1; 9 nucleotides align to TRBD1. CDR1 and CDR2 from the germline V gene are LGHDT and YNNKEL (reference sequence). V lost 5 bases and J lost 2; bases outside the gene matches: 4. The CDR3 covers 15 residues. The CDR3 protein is CASSSRDRAYNEQFF. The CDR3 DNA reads TGTGCCAGCAGCAGCCGGGACAGGGCCTACAATGAGCAGTTCTTC.

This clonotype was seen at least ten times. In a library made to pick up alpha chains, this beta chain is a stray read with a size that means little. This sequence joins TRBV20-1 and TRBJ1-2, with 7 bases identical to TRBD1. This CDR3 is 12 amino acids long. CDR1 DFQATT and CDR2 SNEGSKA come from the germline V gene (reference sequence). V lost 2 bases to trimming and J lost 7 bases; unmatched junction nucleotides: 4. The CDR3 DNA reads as TGCAGTGCTAGATCAGGGGGTTCTGGCTACACCTTC. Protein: CSARSGGSGYTF.

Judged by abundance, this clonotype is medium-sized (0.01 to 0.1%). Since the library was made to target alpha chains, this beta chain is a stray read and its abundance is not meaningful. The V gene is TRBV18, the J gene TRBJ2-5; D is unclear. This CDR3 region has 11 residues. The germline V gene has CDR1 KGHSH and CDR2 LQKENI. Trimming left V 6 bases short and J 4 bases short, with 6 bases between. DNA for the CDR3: TGTGCCAGCTCCCAGGCAGAGACCCAGTACTTC. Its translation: CASSQAETQYF.

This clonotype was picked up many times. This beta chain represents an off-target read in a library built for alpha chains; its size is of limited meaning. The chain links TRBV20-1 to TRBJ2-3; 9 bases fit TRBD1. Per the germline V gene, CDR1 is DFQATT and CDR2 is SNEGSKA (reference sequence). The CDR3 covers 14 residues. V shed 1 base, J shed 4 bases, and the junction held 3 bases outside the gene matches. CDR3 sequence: CSARGTGEPDTQYF. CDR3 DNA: TGCAGTGCTAGAGGGACAGGGGAGCCAGATACGCAGTATTTT.

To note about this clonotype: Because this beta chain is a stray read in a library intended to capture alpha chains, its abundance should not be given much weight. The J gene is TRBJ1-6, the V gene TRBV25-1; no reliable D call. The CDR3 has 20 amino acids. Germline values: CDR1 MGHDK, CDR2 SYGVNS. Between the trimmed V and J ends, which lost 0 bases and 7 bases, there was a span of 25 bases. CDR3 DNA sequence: TGTGCCAGCAGTGAATATTGGGGTGAACAGTTCTATTTTTTCAATTCACCCCTCCACTTT. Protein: CASSEYWGEQFYFFNSPLHF.

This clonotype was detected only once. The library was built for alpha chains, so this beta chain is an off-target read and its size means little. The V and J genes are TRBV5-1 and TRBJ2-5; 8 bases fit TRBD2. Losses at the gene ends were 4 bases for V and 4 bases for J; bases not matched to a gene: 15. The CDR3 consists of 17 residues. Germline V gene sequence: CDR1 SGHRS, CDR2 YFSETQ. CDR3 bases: TGCGCCAGCAGCCCATCCGAGACTAGCGTACAGACAGAGACCCAGTACTTC. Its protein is CASSPSETSVQTETQYF.

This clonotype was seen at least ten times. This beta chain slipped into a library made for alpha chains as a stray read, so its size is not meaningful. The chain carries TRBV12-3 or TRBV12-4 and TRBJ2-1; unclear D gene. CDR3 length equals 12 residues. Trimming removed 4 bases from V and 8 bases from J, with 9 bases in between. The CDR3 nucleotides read TGTGCCAGCAGTTCGTCTAGATATGAGCAGTTCTTC. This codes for CASSSSRYEQFF.

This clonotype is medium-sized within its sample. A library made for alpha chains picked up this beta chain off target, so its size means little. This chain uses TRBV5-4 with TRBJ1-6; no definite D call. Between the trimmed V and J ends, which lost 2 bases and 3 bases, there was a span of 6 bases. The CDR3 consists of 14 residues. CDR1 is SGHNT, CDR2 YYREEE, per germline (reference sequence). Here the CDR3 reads CASSLSGYNSPLHF. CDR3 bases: TGTGCCAGCAGCTTATCCGGCTATAATTCACCCCTCCACTTT.

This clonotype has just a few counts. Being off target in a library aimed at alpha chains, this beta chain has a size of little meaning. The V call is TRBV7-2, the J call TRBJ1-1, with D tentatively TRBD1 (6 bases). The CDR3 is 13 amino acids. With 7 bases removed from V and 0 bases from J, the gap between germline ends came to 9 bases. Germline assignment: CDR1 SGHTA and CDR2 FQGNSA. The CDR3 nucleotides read TGTGCCAGCACCGGACAGATGAACACTGAAGCTTTCTTT. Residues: CASTGQMNTEAFF.